The rows below give T cell receptor beta chains drawn from one sample of a study of shared clonotypes between healthy human individuals. The data were produced by immunoSEQ multiplex PCR, yet TCRdb's version contains in-frame clones alone and is incomplete. The sample has some 740,000 clones; approximately 92% are singletons. Sequencing was done on a sample of naive CD8+ T cells sorted from blood. These receptors originate from a man younger than 40 in good health. Both conserved end residues are part of each CDR3. The order of the fields is CDR3 length, D gene, clone size, J gene, V gene, CDR3 DNA, CDR3 protein. The D gene is left open where the match is weak. Size values are once, few and many counts, or a class for expanded clones, and some rows have none.

15 | TRBD1 | few | TRBJ2-7 | TRBV19 | TGTGCCAGTAGTTCTTGGACAGGGGGACGGGACGAGCAGTACTTC | CASSSWTGGRDEQYF
13 | - | - | TRBJ1-5 | TRBV11-2 | TGTGCCAGCAGCTTAGATCCGGGTCAGCCCCAGCATTTT | CASSLDPGQPQHF
14 | - | - | TRBJ1-2 | TRBV7-2 | TGTGCCAGCAGCTTAGCGGGCGCCCCGGGCGGCTACACCTTC | CASSLAGAPGGYTF
14 | TRBD2 | - | TRBJ2-7 | TRBV2 | TGTGCCAGCAGTGCCGGGGGGGGCACCTACGAGCAGTACTTC | CASSAGGGTYEQYF
15 | - | - | TRBJ1-2 | TRBV27 | TGTGCCAGCAGTTGGTTGGCGCGCGGGAACTATGGCTACACCTTC | CASSWLARGNYGYTF
14 | - | - | TRBJ1-5 | TRBV27 | TGTGCCAGCAGTTTATCGCGGGGAAAGCAGCCCCAGCATTTT | CASSLSRGKQPQHF
12 | - | - | TRBJ2-5 | TRBV5-6 | TGTGCCAGCAGCTTGGTGGGGGAGACCCAGTACTTC | CASSLVGETQYF
15 | - | - | TRBJ1-4 | TRBV19 | TGTGCCAGTAGTATTTGGGGATCGGCTAATGAAAAACTGTTTTTT | CASSIWGSANEKLFF
14 | - | - | TRBJ1-4 | TRBV4-3 | TGCGCCAGCAGCCAAGAGACAGATAATGAAAAACTGTTTTTT | CASSQETDNEKLFF
14 | - | once | TRBJ2-1 | TRBV27 | TGTGCCAGCAGTTTAGGCTTGGGGAATAATGAGCAGTTCTTC | CASSLGLGNNEQFF
15 | - | - | TRBJ2-7 | TRBV23-1 | TGCGCCAGCAGTCTCCGGGACCTCCCTTCTTACGAGCAGTACTTC | CASSLRDLPSYEQYF
12 | - | - | TRBJ2-7 | TRBV10-1 | TGCGCCAGCAGTGAGTCTTCCTACGAGCAGTACTTC | CASSESSYEQYF
17 | TRBD2 | - | TRBJ2-7 | TRBV10-3 | TGTGCCATCAGTGAAGGGCTAGCGGGAGAGGGTTTCTACGAGCAGTACTTC | CAISEGLAGEGFYEQYF
13 | - | - | TRBJ2-2 | TRBV9 | TGTGCCAGCAGCGTACCCGACACCGGGGAGCTGTTTTTT | CASSVPDTGELFF
13 | - | - | TRBJ2-7 | TRBV7-9 | TGTGCCAGCAGCCCCTCTGTAGCCTACGAGCAGTACTTC | CASSPSVAYEQYF
16 | - | - | TRBJ1-3 | TRBV11-2 | TGTGCCAGCAGCCCATTGACAGGAAAAGCTGGAAACACCATATATTTT | CASSPLTGKAGNTIYF
14 | TRBD1 | - | TRBJ2-7 | TRBV23-1 | TGCGCCAGCAGTCAAGGGACAGGGGCAACCGAGCAGTACTTC | CASSQGTGATEQYF
15 | - | - | TRBJ1-5 | TRBV27 | TGTGCCAGCAGTTTTCAACAGGGTCGGGAACAGCCCCAGCATTTT | CASSFQQGREQPQHF
15 | TRBD2 | - | TRBJ2-7 | TRBV15 | TGTGCCACCAGCAGATTCGGGACTAGCGGGAAGGAGCAGTACTTC | CATSRFGTSGKEQYF
15 | TRBD2 | - | TRBJ2-7 | TRBV5-6 | TGTGCCAGCAGCGCCGGGACTAGCGGGCCGTACGAGCAGTACTTC | CASSAGTSGPYEQYF
14 | - | once | TRBJ1-3 | TRBV13 | TGTGCCAGCAGCCCTACTCGCGGGGGAAACACCATATATTTT | CASSPTRGGNTIYF
13 | - | - | TRBJ2-7 | TRBV5-4 | TGTGCCAGCAGCCCCGGGCCCGGAGCGTCGCAGTACTTC | CASSPGPGASQYF
12 | - | - | TRBJ2-7 | TRBV7-9 | TGTGCCAGCAGCTTAGGCGGCACCGAGCAGTACTTC | CASSLGGTEQYF
18 | - | - | TRBJ1-4 | TRBV9 | TGTGCCAGCAGCGTAGGAGGGAGACCGGGTACAACTAATGAAAAACTGTTTTTT | CASSVGGRPGTTNEKLFF
13 | - | - | TRBJ2-7 | TRBV28 | TGTGCCAGCAGTTTTAGGCTAGCTGGGGAGCAGTACTTC | CASSFRLAGEQYF
15 | - | few | TRBJ1-5 | TRBV10-2 | TGCGCCAGCAGTGATTTTGGGTTGAACAATCAGCCCCAGCATTTT | CASSDFGLNNQPQHF
17 | TRBD1 | - | TRBJ1-4 | TRBV9 | TGTGCCACCTCGACCGGGACAGGGGGCGCCGAAGACGAAAAACTGTTTTTT | CATSTGTGGAEDEKLFF
13 | - | - | TRBJ1-1 | TRBV11-2 | TGTGCCACCACCGGGGGGGGCCCACTTGAAGCTTTCTTT | CATTGGGPLEAFF
13 | - | - | TRBJ2-1 | TRBV4-1 | TGCGCCAGCAGCCAAAAACTAGGGAATGAGCAGTTCTTC | CASSQKLGNEQFF
18 | TRBD2 | - | TRBJ2-1 | TRBV28 | TGTGCCACCACGACTAGCGGGAGTACATTGAGGTTCTACAATGAGCAGTTCTTC | CATTTSGSTLRFYNEQFF
14 | TRBD2 | - | TRBJ2-5 | TRBV29-1 | TGCAGCGTTGTCCCAGCGGGAGGGCCTGGGACCCAGTACTTC | CSVVPAGGPGTQYF
17 | TRBD1 | once | TRBJ1-1 | TRBV7-7 | TGTGCCAGCAGCACGGCTAATCCACAGGGGCAGAACACTGAAGCTTTCTTT | CASSTANPQGQNTEAFF
14 | - | - | TRBJ1-2 | TRBV28 | TGTGCCAGCAGTTCCGAAGGGAGCTACTATGGCTACACCTTC | CASSSEGSYYGYTF
15 | - | - | TRBJ2-3 | TRBV11-2 | TGTGCCAGCAGCTTAGGTACCTGGGTGGTGGATACGCAGTATTTT | CASSLGTWVVDTQYF
13 | TRBD2 | - | TRBJ2-3 | TRBV30 | TGTGCCTGGGGGGAGGGAGGGCCCGATACGCAGTATTTT | CAWGEGGPDTQYF
15 | TRBD1 | few | TRBJ1-2 | TRBV5-5 | TGTGCCAGCAGCGGAGGGACAGGGGATGGCTATGGCTACACCTTC | CASSGGTGDGYGYTF
15 | TRBD1 | - | TRBJ2-7 | TRBV5-1 | TGCGCCAGCAGCTTGGGACAGGGAATCGTCTACGAGCAGTACTTC | CASSLGQGIVYEQYF
14 | TRBD1 | - | TRBJ1-1 | TRBV27 | TGTGCCAGCAGCAAGGGACAGCTGAACACTGAAGCTTTCTTT | CASSKGQLNTEAFF
15 | - | - | TRBJ2-1 | TRBV27 | TGTGCCAGCAGTTGGATGGGTCGGTCCTACAATGAGCAGTTCTTC | CASSWMGRSYNEQFF
17 | TRBD2 | - | TRBJ2-3 | TRBV15 | TGTGCCACCAGCAGGGACCATAGCGGGAGGGAATCAGATACGCAGTATTTT | CATSRDHSGRESDTQYF
12 | - | - | TRBJ1-5 | TRBV27 | TGTGCCAGCAGACAGCTCAATCAGCCCCAGCATTTT | CASRQLNQPQHF
15 | - | - | TRBJ1-5 | TRBV28 | TGTGCCAGCAGTTTGCGTGGCTTTAGCAATCAGCCCCAGCATTTT | CASSLRGFSNQPQHF
17 | TRBD2 | - | TRBJ2-7 | TRBV13 | TGTGCCAGCAGCGTCGGACTAGCGGGAGTCAGAATGGTCGAGCAGTACTTC | CASSVGLAGVRMVEQYF
14 | - | - | TRBJ2-7 | TRBV9 | TGTGCCAGCAGCGTGAGCGGAGCAGGCTCCGAGCAGTACTTC | CASSVSGAGSEQYF
16 | TRBD1 | - | TRBJ2-7 | TRBV18 | TGTGCCAGCTCAGATACAGGGGTCCCGATTTACTACGAGCAGTACTTC | CASSDTGVPIYYEQYF
15 | TRBD2 | many | TRBJ2-7 | TRBV27 | TGTGCCAGCAGTTGGGTCCGGGAGGGCCGTTACGAGCAGTACTTC | CASSWVREGRYEQYF
18 | - | - | TRBJ2-6 | TRBV11-2 | TGTGCCAGCAGCTTAGTCCCAGGGGCGAACTCTGGGGCCAACGTCCTGACTTTC | CASSLVPGANSGANVLTF
17 | TRBD1 | - | TRBJ1-4 | TRBV7-9 | TGTGCCAGCAGCTTCAGGACAGGGGGCGCCTATTTAGCAAAACTGTTTTTT | CASSFRTGGAYLAKLFF
16 | TRBD1 | - | TRBJ2-3 | TRBV9 | TGTGCCAGCAGCGTCGAGGGGGCTTTTGAAACAGATACGCAGTATTTT | CASSVEGAFETDTQYF
13 | TRBD1 | - | TRBJ1-1 | TRBV27 | TGTGCCAGCGGATTCACAGGGGAGACTGAAGCTTTCTTT | CASGFTGETEAFF
15 | TRBD1 | - | TRBJ2-7 | TRBV11-3 | TGTGCCAGCAGCCCTAGAGTCGGGACAGCCTACGAGCAGTACTTC | CASSPRVGTAYEQYF